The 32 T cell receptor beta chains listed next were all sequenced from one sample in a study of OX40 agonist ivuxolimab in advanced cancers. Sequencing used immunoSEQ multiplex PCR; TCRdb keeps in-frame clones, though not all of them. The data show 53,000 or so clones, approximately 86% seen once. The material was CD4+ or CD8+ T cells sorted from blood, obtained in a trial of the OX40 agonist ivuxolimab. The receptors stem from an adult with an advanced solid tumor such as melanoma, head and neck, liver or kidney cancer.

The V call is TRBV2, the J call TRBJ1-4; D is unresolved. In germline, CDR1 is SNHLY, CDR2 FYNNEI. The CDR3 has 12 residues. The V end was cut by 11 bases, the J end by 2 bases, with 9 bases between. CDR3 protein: CAAEGTNEKLFF. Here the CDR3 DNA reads TGTGCCGCTGAAGGCACTAATGAAAAACTGTTTTTT.

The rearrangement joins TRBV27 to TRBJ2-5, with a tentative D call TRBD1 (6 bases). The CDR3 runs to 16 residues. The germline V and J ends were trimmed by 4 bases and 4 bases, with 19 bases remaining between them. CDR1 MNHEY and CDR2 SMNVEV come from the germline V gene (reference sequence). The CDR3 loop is CASSSRWGQGGETQYF. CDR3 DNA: TGTGCCAGCAGTTCCCGGTGGGGGCAAGGGGGAGAGACCCAGTACTTC.

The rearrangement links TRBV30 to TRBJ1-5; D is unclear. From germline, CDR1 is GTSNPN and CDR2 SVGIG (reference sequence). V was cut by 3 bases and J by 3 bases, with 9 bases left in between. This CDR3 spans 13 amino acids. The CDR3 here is CAWRSGINQPQHF. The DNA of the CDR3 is TGTGCCTGGAGATCAGGTATCAATCAGCCCCAGCATTTT.

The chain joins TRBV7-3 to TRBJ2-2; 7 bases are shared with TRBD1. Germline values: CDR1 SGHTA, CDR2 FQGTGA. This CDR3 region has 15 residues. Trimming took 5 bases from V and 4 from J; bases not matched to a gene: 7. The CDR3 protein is CASSQQGIGTGELFF. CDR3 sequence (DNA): TGTGCCAGCAGCCAACAGGGGATCGGCACCGGGGAGCTGTTTTTT.

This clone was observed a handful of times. CDR3 protein: CASGTIGLAAYEQYF. The DNA of the CDR3 is TGTGCCAGCGGAACAATTGGACTAGCCGCCTACGAGCAGTACTTC. This rearrangement joins TRBV28 to TRBJ2-7; the match to TRBD2 covers 8 bases. Germline CDR1 reads MDHEN; CDR2 reads SYDVKM. Losses at the gene ends were 8 bases for V and 2 bases for J; bases not matched to a gene: 11. This CDR3 region has 15 residues.

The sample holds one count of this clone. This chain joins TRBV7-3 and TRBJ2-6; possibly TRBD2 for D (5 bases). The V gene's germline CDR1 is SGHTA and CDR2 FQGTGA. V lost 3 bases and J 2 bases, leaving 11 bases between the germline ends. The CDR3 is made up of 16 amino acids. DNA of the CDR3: TGTGCCAGCAGCTTGAATGCGGGCCCTGGGGCCAACGTCCTGACTTTC. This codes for CASSLNAGPGANVLTF. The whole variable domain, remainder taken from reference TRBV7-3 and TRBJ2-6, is GAGVSQTPSNKVTEKGKYVELRCDPISGHTALYWYRQSLGQGPEFLIYFQGTGAADDSGLPNDRFFAVRPEGSVSTLKIQRTERGDSAVYLCASSLNAGPGANVLTFGAGSRLTVL.

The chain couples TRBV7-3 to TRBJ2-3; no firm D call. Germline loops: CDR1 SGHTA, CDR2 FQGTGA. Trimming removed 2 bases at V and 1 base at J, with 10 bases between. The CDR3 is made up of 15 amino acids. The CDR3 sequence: CASSLFVPGTDTQYF. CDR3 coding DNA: TGTGCCAGCAGCTTATTTGTTCCGGGCACAGATACGCAGTATTTT.

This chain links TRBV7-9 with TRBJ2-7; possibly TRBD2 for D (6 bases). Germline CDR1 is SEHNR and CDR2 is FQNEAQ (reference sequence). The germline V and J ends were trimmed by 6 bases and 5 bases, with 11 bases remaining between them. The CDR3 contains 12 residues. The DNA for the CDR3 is TGTGCCAGCAGTCGACTAGATGACGAGCAGTACTTC. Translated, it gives CASSRLDDEQYF.

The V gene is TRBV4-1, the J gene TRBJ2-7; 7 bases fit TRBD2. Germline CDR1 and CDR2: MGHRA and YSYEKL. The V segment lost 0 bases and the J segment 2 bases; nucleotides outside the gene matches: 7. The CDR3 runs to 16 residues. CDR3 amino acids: CASSQDRGEGTYEQYF. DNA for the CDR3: TGCGCCAGCAGCCAAGATCGGGGGGAGGGGACCTACGAGCAGTACTTC.

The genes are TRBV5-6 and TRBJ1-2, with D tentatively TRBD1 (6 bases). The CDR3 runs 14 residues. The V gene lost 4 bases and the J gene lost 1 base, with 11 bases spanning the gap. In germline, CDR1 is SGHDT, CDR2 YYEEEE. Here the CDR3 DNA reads TGTGCCAGCAGCGCAGGGGTAGGTAACTATGGCTACACCTTC. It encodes CASSAGVGNYGYTF. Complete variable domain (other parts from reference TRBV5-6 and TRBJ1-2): DAGVTQSPTHLIKTRGQQVTLRCSPKSGHDTVSWYQQALGQGPQFIFQYYEEEERQRGNFPDRFSGHQFPNYSSELNVNALLLGDSALYLCASSAGVGNYGYTFGSGTRLTVV.

The CDR3, as DNA: TGTGCCAGCTCACCATCGGGCCTAGGGGCCTACAATGAGCAGTTCTTC. It yields the protein CASSPSGLGAYNEQFF. V and J are TRBV18 and TRBJ2-1; D may be TRBD1 (5 bases). Germline assignment: CDR1 KGHSH and CDR2 LQKENI. V lost 2 bases and J lost 2, with 13 bases in between. This CDR3 has 16 residues.

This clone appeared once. The CDR3 loop is CASSRDRNQPQHF. The CDR3 region has the DNA TGTGCCAGCAGTAGGGACAGAAATCAGCCCCAGCATTTT. The V gene is TRBV2, the J gene TRBJ1-5; 7 nucleotides align to TRBD1. This CDR3 comprises 13 residues. After removal of 5 bases from V and 4 bases from J, the junction contained 2 bases not matched to a gene. Germline V lookup: CDR1 SNHLY, CDR2 FYNNEI.

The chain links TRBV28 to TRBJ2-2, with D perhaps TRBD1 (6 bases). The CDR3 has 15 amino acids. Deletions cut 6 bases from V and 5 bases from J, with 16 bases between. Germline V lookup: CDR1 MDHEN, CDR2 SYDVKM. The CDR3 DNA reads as TGTGCCAGCAGCTTTCCAGGGGAACATACCGGGGAGCTGTTTTTT. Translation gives CASSFPGEHTGELFF.

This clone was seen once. The CDR3 region has the DNA TGTGCCAGCAGTCCTATCCTGGCATCGGGTGGCTACACCTTC. Residues: CASSPILASGGYTF. The chain is built from TRBV28 and TRBJ1-2; D uncertain. Per germline, CDR1 MDHEN and CDR2 SYDVKM. This CDR3 comprises 14 residues. Trimming cost V 5 bases and J 7 bases, with 17 bases left between them.

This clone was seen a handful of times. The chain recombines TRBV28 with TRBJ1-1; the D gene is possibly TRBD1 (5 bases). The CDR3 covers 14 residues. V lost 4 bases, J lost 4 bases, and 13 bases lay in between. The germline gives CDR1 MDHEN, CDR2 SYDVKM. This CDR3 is CASSSPQGGTEAFF. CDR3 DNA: TGTGCCAGCAGTTCGCCCCAGGGTGGCACTGAAGCTTTCTTT.

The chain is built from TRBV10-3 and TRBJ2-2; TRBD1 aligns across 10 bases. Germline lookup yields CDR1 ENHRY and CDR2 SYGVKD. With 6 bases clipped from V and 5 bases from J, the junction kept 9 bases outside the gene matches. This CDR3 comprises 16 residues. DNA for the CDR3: TGTGCCATCAGACCGCTGGGACAGGGGCGAACCGGGGAGCTGTTTTTT. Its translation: CAIRPLGQGRTGELFF.

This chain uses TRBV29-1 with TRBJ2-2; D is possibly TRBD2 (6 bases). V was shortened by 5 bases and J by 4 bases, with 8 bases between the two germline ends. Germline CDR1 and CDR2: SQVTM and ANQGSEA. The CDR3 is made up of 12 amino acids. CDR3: CSVPEGTGELFF. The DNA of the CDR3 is TGCAGCGTTCCGGAGGGCACCGGGGAGCTGTTTTTT.

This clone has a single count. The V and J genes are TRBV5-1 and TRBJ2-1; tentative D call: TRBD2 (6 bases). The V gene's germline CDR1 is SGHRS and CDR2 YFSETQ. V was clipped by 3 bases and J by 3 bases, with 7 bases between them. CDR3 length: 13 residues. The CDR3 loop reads CASSWGLYNEQFF. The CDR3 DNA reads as TGCGCCAGCAGCTGGGGACTCTACAATGAGCAGTTCTTC.

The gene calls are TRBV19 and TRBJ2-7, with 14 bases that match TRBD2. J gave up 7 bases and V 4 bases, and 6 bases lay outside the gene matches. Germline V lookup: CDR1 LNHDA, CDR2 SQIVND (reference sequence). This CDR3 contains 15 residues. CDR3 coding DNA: TGTGCCAGTAGTAGAGGGACTAGCGGGAGCCGGGAGCAGTACTTC. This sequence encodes CASSRGTSGSREQYF.

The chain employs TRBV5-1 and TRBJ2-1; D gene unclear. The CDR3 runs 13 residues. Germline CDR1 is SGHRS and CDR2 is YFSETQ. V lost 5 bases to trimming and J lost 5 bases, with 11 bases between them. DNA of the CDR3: TGCGCCAGCAGAAGCAACACCAACAATGAGCAGTTCTTC. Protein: CASRSNTNNEQFF.

The CDR3 sequence: CAWTNTIGGFSYEQYF. Written as DNA, the CDR3 is TGTGCCTGGACTAATACCATCGGGGGTTTCTCCTACGAGCAGTACTTC. The chain combines TRBV30 with TRBJ2-7; perhaps TRBD2 as D (6 bases). With 4 bases removed from V and 0 bases from J, the gap between germline ends came to 19 bases. The CDR3 contains 16 residues. Germline V gene data show CDR1 as GTSNPN and CDR2 as SVGIG (reference sequence).

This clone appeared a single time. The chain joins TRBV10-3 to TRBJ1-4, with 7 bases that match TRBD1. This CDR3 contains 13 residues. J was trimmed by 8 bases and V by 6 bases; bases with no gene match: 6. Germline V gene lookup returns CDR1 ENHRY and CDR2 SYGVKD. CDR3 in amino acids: CAIRPGQQEKLFF. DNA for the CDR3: TGTGCCATCAGGCCGGGACAGCAGGAAAAACTGTTTTTT.

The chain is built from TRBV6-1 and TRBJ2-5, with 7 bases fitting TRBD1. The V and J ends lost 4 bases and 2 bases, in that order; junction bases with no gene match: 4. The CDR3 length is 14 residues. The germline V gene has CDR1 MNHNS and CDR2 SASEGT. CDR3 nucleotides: TGTGCCAGCAGTGCAGGACAGGAACAAGAGACCCAGTACTTC. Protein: CASSAGQEQETQYF.

Written as DNA, the CDR3 is TGTGCCAGCGGGGTTCAGCCCCAGCATTTT. It codes for CASGVQPQHF. The chain recombines TRBV28 with TRBJ1-5; D unclear. Per the germline V gene, CDR1 is MDHEN and CDR2 is SYDVKM. The CDR3 contains 10 residues. Trimming shortened V by 8 bases and J by 6 bases, and 5 bases separated the two germline ends. The full variable domain, in which reference TRBV28 and TRBJ1-5 provide the parts outside the CDR3, is DVKVTQSSRYLVKRTGEKVFLECVQDMDHENMFWYRQDPGLGLRLIYFSYDVKMKEKGDIPEGYSVSREKKERFSLILESASTNQTSMYLCASGVQPQHFGDGTRLSIL.

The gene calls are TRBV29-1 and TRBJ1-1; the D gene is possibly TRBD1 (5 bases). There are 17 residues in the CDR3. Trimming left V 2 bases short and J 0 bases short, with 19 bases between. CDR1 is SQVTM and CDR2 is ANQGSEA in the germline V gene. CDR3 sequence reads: CSVETFFGHHMNTEAFF. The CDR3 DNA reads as TGCAGCGTTGAAACTTTTTTCGGACACCACATGAACACTGAAGCTTTCTTT.

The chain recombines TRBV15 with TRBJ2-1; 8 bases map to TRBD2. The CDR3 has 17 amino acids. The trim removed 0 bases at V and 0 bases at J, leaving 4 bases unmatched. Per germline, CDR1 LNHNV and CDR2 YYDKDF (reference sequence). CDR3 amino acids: CATSREASGRSYNEQFF. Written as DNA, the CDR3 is TGTGCCACCAGCAGAGAGGCTAGCGGGCGCTCCTACAATGAGCAGTTCTTC. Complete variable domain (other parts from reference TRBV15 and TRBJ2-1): DAMVIQNPRYQVTQFGKPVTLSCSQTLNHNVMYWYQQKSSQAPKLLFHYYDKDFNNEADTPDNFQSRRPNTSFCFLDIRSPGLGDTAMYLCATSREASGRSYNEQFFGPGTRLTVL.

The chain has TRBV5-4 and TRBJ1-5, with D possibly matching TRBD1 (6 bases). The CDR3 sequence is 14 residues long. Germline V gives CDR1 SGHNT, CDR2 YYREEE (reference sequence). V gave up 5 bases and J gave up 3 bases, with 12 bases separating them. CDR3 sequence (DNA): TGTGCCAGCAGTATGGGACAACTCAATCAGCCCCAGCATTTT. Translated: CASSMGQLNQPQHF.

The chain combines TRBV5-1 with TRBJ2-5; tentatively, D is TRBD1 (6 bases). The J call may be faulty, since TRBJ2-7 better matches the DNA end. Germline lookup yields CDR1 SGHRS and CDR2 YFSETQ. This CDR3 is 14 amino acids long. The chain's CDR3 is CASSFRDTSYEQYF. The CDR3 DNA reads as TGCGCCAGCAGCTTCCGGGACACCTCCTACGAGCAGTACTTC.

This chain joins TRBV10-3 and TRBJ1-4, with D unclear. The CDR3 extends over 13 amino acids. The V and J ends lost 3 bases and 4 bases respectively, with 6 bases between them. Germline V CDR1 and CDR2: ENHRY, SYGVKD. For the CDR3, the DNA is TGTGCCATCAGTGATAGGATTAATGAAAAACTGTTTTTT. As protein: CAISDRINEKLFF.

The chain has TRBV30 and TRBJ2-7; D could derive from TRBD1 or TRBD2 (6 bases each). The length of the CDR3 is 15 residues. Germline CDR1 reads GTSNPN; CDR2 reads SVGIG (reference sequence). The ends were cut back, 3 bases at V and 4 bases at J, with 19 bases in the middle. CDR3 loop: CAWRTGLGGLYEQYF. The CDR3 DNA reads TGTGCCTGGAGGACAGGTCTCGGGGGTCTATACGAGCAGTACTTC.

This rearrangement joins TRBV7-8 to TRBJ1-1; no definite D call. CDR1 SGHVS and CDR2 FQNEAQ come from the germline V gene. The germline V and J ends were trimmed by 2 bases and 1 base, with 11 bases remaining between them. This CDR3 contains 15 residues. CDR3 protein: CASSLYRTGNTEAFF. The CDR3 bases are TGTGCCAGCAGCTTATACCGGACGGGGAACACTGAAGCTTTCTTT.

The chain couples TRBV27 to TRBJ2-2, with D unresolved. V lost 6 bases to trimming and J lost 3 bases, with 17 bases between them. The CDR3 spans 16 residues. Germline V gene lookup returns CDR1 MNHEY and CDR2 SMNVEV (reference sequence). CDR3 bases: TGTGCCAGCAGGGACGCCCAAGCAGGTTACACCGGGGAGCTGTTTTTT. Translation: CASRDAQAGYTGELFF.